This T cell receptor beta chain was recovered during a study of blood T cell repertoires in COVID-19. The V end lost 1 base, the J end lost 1 base, and 14 bases lay between the germline ends. This CDR3 is built from 17 residues. Germline lookup yields CDR1 SEHNR and CDR2 FQNEAQ (reference sequence). Original analysis: The authors estimated nucleated cell counts from reference gene primer amplification. Data came from immunoSEQ multiplex PCR; TCRdb stores just in-frame clones and leaves some out. V and J calls and clone size are given by that table; D and trimming were obtained from the DNA. The sample lists about 140,000 clones, around nine tenths occurring once.

The clonotype comes from a man aged 50 or older with active or convalescent COVID-19. What was sequenced was peripheral blood. The rearrangement links TRBV7-9 to TRBJ1-5; tentative D call: TRBD1 (5 bases). The CDR3: CASSLGWAAGSNQPQHF. In DNA form, the CDR3 reads TGTGCCAGCAGCTTAGGGTGGGCGGCAGGGAGCAATCAGCCCCAGCATTTT.